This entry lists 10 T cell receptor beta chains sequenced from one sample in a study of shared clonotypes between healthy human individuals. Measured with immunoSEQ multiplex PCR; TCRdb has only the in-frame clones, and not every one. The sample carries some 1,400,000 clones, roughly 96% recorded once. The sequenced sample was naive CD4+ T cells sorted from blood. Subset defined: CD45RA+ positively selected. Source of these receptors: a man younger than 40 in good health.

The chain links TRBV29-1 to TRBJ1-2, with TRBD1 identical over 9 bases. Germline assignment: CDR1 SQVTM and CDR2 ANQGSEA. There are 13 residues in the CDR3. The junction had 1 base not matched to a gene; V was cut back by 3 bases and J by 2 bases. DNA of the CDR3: TGCAGCGTTGACGACAGGGGGAACTATGGCTACACCTTC. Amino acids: CSVDDRGNYGYTF.

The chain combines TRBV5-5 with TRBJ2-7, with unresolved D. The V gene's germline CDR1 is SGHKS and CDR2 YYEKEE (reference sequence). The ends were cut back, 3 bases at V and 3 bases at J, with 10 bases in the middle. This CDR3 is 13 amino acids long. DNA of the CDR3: TGTGCCAGCAGCTGGATTGTACACTACGAGCAGTACTTC. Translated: CASSWIVHYEQYF. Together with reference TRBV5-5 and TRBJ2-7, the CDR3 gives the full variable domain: DAGVTQSPTHLIKTRGQQVTLRCSPISGHKSVSWYQQVLGQGPQFIFQYYEKEERGRGNFPDRFSARQFPNYSSELNVNALLLGDSALYLCASSWIVHYEQYFGPGTRLTVT.

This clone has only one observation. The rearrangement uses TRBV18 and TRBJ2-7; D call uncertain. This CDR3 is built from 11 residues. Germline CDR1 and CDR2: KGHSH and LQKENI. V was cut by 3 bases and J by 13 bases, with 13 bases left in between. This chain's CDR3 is CASSPQGKIYF. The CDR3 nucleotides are TGTGCCAGCTCACCCCAAGGAAAAATTTACTTC.

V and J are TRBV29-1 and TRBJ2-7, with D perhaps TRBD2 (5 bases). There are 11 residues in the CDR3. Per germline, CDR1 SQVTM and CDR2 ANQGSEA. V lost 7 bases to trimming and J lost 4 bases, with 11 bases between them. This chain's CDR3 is CSARTVYEQYF. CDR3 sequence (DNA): TGCAGCGCCCGGACTGTTTACGAGCAGTACTTC.

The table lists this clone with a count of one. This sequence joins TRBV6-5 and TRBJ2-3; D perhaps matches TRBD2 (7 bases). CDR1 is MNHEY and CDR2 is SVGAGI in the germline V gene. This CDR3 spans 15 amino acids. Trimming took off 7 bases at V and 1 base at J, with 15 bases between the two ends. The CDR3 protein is CASTFLGGGTDTQYF. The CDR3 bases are TGTGCCAGCACCTTTTTAGGGGGGGGCACAGATACGCAGTATTTT.

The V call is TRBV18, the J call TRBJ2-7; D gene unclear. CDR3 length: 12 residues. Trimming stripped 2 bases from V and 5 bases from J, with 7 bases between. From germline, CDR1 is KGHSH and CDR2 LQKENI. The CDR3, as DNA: TGTGCCAGCTCACCAATTCGGGACGAGCAGTACTTC. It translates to CASSPIRDEQYF.

In DNA, the CDR3 is TGTGCCAGTAGAATAAACGGACCCCCCATCAATACGGGTGAGCAGTTCTTC. The encoded protein is CASRINGPPINTGEQFF. The chain couples TRBV19 to TRBJ2-1; D unclear. The CDR3 totals 17 residues. Germline V gene sequence: CDR1 LNHDA, CDR2 SQIVND (reference sequence). Deletions cut 6 bases from V and 9 bases from J, with 27 bases between.

CDR3 in DNA: TGTGCCACCAGCAGGGGGGGTGAGCAGGGGGCCCAGGCTTTCTTT. This gives the protein CATSRGGEQGAQAFF. This chain links TRBV15 with TRBJ1-1; 8 bases match TRBD1. Germline V lookup: CDR1 LNHNV, CDR2 YYDKDF (reference sequence). V lost 3 bases to trimming and J lost 11 bases; unmatched junction nucleotides: 14. This CDR3 comprises 15 residues.

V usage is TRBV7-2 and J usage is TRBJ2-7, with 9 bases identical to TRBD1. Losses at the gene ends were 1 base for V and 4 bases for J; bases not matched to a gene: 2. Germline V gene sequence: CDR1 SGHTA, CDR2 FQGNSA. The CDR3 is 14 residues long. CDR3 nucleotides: TGTGCCAGCAGCTTAGGACAGGGGGGTTACGAGCAGTACTTC. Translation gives CASSLGQGGYEQYF.

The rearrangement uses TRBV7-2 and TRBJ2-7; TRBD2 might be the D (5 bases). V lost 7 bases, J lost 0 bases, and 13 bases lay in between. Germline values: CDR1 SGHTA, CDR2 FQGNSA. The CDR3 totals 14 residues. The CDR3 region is CASTEGASSYEQYF. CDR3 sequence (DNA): TGTGCCAGCACCGAGGGAGCTAGCTCCTACGAGCAGTACTTC.